The 5 T cell receptor beta chains below all came from one sample that was sequenced in a study of T and B cells in COVID-19 patients. Blood genomic DNA input for TRB amplification was roughly 220-500 ng. Multiplex PCR with BIOMED2 TRB-A/B primer pools amplified TRB rearrangements. TCRdb independently ran MiXCR on the multiplex PCR reads; one entry per CDR3 protein. The sample yields 3,500 to 4,500 distinct CDR3 sequences, approximately 25% seen once. The sequenced sample consisted of blood. These receptor sequences come from a human donor with active COVID-19.

This clonotype was picked up many times. V gene TRBV6-2 or TRBV6-3 combines with J gene TRBJ2-4; D is perhaps TRBD1 (5 bases). CDR1 and CDR2 (germline): MNHEY, SVGEGT. The CDR3 totals 18 residues. Trimming left V 5 bases short and J 0 bases short, with 20 bases between. CDR3 in amino acids: CASSPLWQGREAKNIQYF. The DNA for the CDR3 is TGTGCCAGCAGTCCCCTGTGGCAGGGCCGCGAAGCCAAAAACATTCAGTACTTC.

This clonotype was found a few times. The rearrangement joins TRBV19 to TRBJ2-1; 10 bases map to TRBD2. The V gene's germline CDR1 is LNHDA and CDR2 SQIVND (reference sequence). CDR3 length: 19 residues. V shed 4 bases, J shed 4 bases, and the junction held 16 bases outside the gene matches. The CDR3 DNA sequence: TGTGCCAGTAGTACCAAGCGGGAGGGGAGCCGCGTTGCTTACAATGAGCAGTTCTTC. Protein product: CASSTKREGSRVAYNEQFF.

This clonotype is a singleton in its sample. CDR3: CASSRWVTLHF. CDR3 nucleotides: TGTGCCAGCAGCCGATGGGTGACCCTCCACTTT. The J gene is TRBJ1-6, the V gene TRBV2; D gene uncertain. The CDR3 consists of 11 residues. Germline loops: CDR1 SNHLY, CDR2 FYNNEI. The V gene lost 6 bases and the J gene lost 14 bases, with 11 bases spanning the gap.

This clonotype was observed a handful of times. J is TRBJ1-2 and V is TRBV11-2, with D perhaps matching TRBD1 (5 bases). The CDR3 is 14 amino acids. V was clipped by 7 bases and J by 8 bases, with 20 bases between them. The germline V gene encodes CDR1 SGHAT and CDR2 FQNNGV. The CDR3 coding sequence is TGTGCCAGCACTGTAGAGGGGCTGACCGGCGGCTACACCTTC. Protein product: CASTVEGLTGGYTF.

This clonotype qualifies as medium-sized (0.01 to 0.1%). The rearrangement uses TRBV5-5 and TRBJ2-2, with 7 bases that match TRBD2. The CDR3 consists of 15 residues. With V trimmed by 0 bases and J by 4 bases, 3 bases remained unmatched. Germline values: CDR1 SGHKS, CDR2 YYEKEE (reference sequence). CDR3: CASSLGLATTGELFF. CDR3 DNA: TGTGCCAGCAGCTTGGGACTAGCTACCACCGGGGAGCTGTTTTTT.